The 20 T cell receptor beta chains below come from one sample, sequenced in a study of T cell changes during pregnancy in multiple sclerosis. Clones were sequenced by immunoSEQ multiplex PCR, and TCRdb holds only the in-frame ones, with some missing. The table includes 25,000 to 35,000 clones, just over 85% detected once. The sample consisted of CD4+ T cells from peripheral blood mononuclear cells, taken in the first trimester of pregnancy. The receptor set was obtained from a female donor in good health, enrolled as a control in a pregnancy study.

The V and J genes are TRBV11-3 and TRBJ1-1; D not resolved. The germline V gene encodes CDR1 SGHNT and CDR2 YENEEA. The CDR3 length is 13 residues. Trimming removed 1 base at V and 1 base at J, with 4 bases between. CDR3 residues: CASSLGGNTEAFF. DNA for the CDR3: TGTGCCAGCAGCTTAGGAGGGAACACTGAAGCTTTCTTT.

The chain has TRBV18 and TRBJ2-5; 13 bases line up with TRBD2. The junction had 0 bases not matched to a gene; V was cut back by 3 bases and J by 2 bases. The CDR3 covers 15 residues. Germline V gene data show CDR1 as KGHSH and CDR2 as LQKENI. The CDR3 sequence: CASSPTSGGQETQYF. The CDR3 region has the DNA TGTGCCAGCTCACCGACTAGCGGGGGGCAAGAGACCCAGTACTTC.

The chain combines TRBV30 with TRBJ2-3; 9 nucleotides align to TRBD1. J gave up 0 bases and V 6 bases, and 4 bases lay outside the gene matches. The CDR3 spans 14 residues. Germline CDR1 is GTSNPN and CDR2 is SVGIG (reference sequence). This CDR3 reads CACRTGVSTDTQYF. CDR3 coding DNA: TGTGCCTGTCGGACAGGGGTTAGCACAGATACGCAGTATTTT.

This clone showed up just once. The chain recombines TRBV6-1 with TRBJ2-7; 9 bases map to TRBD1. CDR3 length: 15 residues. V dropped 6 bases and J dropped 2; count of bases not matched to a gene: 8. CDR1 and CDR2 (germline): MNHNS, SASEGT. In nucleotides, the CDR3 is TGTGCCAGCAGGGACCCGGGACAGGGACCCTACGAGCAGTACTTC. It specifies CASRDPGQGPYEQYF.

The V gene is TRBV29-1, the J gene TRBJ1-3; D is unclear. Trimming removed 3 bases from V and 1 base from J, with 7 bases in between. The CDR3 runs to 13 residues. Germline V CDR1 and CDR2: SQVTM, ANQGSEA. This CDR3 is CSVEENSGNTIYF. CDR3 bases: TGCAGCGTTGAGGAGAATTCTGGAAACACCATATATTTT.

V is TRBV4-3 and J is TRBJ1-5; 8 nucleotides align to TRBD1. The CDR3 has 15 amino acids. The germline CDR1 and CDR2 sequences are LGHNA and YSLEER. V dropped 3 bases and J dropped 5; count of bases not matched to a gene: 6. The CDR3 DNA follows: TGCGCCAGCAGCCAGACAGGGGACAGCGATCAGCCCCAGCATTTT. Protein product: CASSQTGDSDQPQHF.

This clone has a handful of counts. This rearrangement joins TRBV14 to TRBJ1-1, with D possibly being TRBD1 (6 bases). In germline, CDR1 is SGHDN, CDR2 FVKESK. V lost 2 bases and J lost 0, with 13 bases in between. CDR3 size: 16 residues. CDR3 protein: CASSQFTGTLNTEAFF. DNA for the CDR3: TGTGCCAGCAGCCAATTCACCGGGACATTGAACACTGAAGCTTTCTTT.

This sequence joins TRBV11-2 and TRBJ2-4, with a tentative D call TRBD1 (5 bases). The CDR3 consists of 15 residues. Germline V gene sequence: CDR1 SGHAT, CDR2 FQNNGV. V dropped 1 base and J dropped 6 bases, with 13 bases sitting between them. In DNA form, the CDR3 reads TGTGCCAGCAGCTTAGTCGTGGGGCATGGAAACATTCAGTACTTC. Amino acids: CASSLVVGHGNIQYF.

This sequence joins TRBV5-1 and TRBJ2-7; 9 bases match TRBD2. Looked up from germline, CDR1 is SGHRS and CDR2 is YFSETQ. This CDR3 contains 15 residues. The J segment lost 1 base and the V segment lost 0 bases, leaving 2 bases of the junction unmatched. DNA for the CDR3: TGCGCCAGCAGCTTGGAGGCGGGGGGGTCCTACGAGCAGTACTTC. This sequence encodes CASSLEAGGSYEQYF. The complete variable domain, with remaining parts taken from reference TRBV5-1 and TRBJ2-7, reads KAGVTQTPRYLIKTRGQQVTLSCSPISGHRSVSWYQQTPGQGLQFLFEYFSETQRNKGNFPGRFSGRQFSNSRSEMNVSTLELGDSALYLCASSLEAGGSYEQYFGPGTRLTVT.

The rearrangement joins TRBV9 to TRBJ2-5, with D possibly TRBD2 on 5 matching bases. CDR1 and CDR2 (germline): SGDLS, YYNGEE. V was clipped by 0 bases and J by 7 bases, with 16 bases between them. This CDR3 has 15 amino acids. In nucleotides, the CDR3 is TGTGCCAGCAGCGTAGTCCCCCTTATAAGCGGGACCCAGTACTTC. Amino acids: CASSVVPLISGTQYF.

CDR3 sequence reads: CASSLEGGQIYEQYF. The CDR3 coding sequence is TGTGCCAGCAGCTTAGAAGGTGGACAGATCTACGAGCAGTACTTC. The gene calls are TRBV7-2 and TRBJ2-7, with D maybe TRBD1 (6 bases). The germline CDR1 and CDR2 sequences are SGHTA and FQGNSA. With 1 base removed from V and 3 bases from J, the gap between germline ends came to 13 bases. The length of the CDR3 is 15 residues. Drawing the rest from reference TRBV7-2 and TRBJ2-7, the complete variable domain is GAGVSQSPSNKVTEKGKDVELRCDPISGHTALYWYRQSLGQGLEFLIYFQGNSAPDKSGLPSDRFSAERTGGSVSTLTIQRTQQEDSAVYLCASSLEGGQIYEQYFGPGTRLTVT.

This chain joins TRBV5-1 and TRBJ1-1; perhaps TRBD1 as D (5 bases). CDR1 is SGHRS and CDR2 is YFSETQ in the germline V gene. Trimming removed 1 base at V and 1 base at J, with 8 bases between. CDR3 length: 14 amino acids. The CDR3 sequence: CASSLKTANTEAFF. In nucleotides, the CDR3 is TGCGCCAGCAGCTTGAAGACAGCGAACACTGAAGCTTTCTTT.

This clone was detected a few times. The chain links TRBV29-1 to TRBJ1-1; D gene ambiguous. Germline V lookup: CDR1 SQVTM, CDR2 ANQGSEA. This CDR3 region has 16 residues. The CDR3 coding sequence is TGCAGTACTACAGTGGGAGGAAATATGATTGGGACTGAAGCTTTCTTT. Translated: CSTTVGGNMIGTEAFF.

The chain is built from TRBV7-8 and TRBJ2-5; TRBD2 aligns across 9 bases. J gave up 6 bases and V 3 bases, and 5 bases lay outside the gene matches. The CDR3 covers 14 residues. The germline V gene encodes CDR1 SGHVS and CDR2 FQNEAQ. The CDR3 here is CASSFGGGAKTQYF. For the CDR3, the DNA is TGTGCCAGCAGCTTCGGCGGGGGGGCAAAGACCCAGTACTTC.

V and J are TRBV5-5 and TRBJ2-5; 7 bases fit TRBD1. Trimming at V came to 2 bases and at J to 3 bases, leaving 4 bases not matched to a gene. This CDR3 has 14 amino acids. In germline, CDR1 is SGHKS, CDR2 YYEKEE (reference sequence). The CDR3, as DNA: TGTGCCAGCAGCTTCGACAGGGCGGAAGAGACCCAGTACTTC. It yields the protein CASSFDRAEETQYF.

J is TRBJ1-6 and V is TRBV10-3; TRBD1 matches at 9 bases. J gave up 8 bases and V 4 bases, and 6 bases lay outside the gene matches. Germline loops: CDR1 ENHRY, CDR2 SYGVKD. The CDR3 covers 15 residues. As DNA, the CDR3 is TGTGCCATCAGTGGGACAGGGGCAGGGGATTCACCCCTCCACTTT. Protein sequence: CAISGTGAGDSPLHF.

V and J are TRBV6-6 and TRBJ1-5; D unresolved. With 5 bases removed from V and 0 bases from J, the gap between germline ends came to 11 bases. The CDR3 is 15 amino acids. Germline CDR1 reads MNHNY; CDR2 reads SVGAGI (reference sequence). CDR3 residues: CASSPRGSSNQPQHF. The CDR3 nucleotides are TGTGCCAGCAGTCCCCGGGGTTCTAGCAATCAGCCCCAGCATTTT.

The rearrangement links TRBV5-4 to TRBJ2-3; possible D gene TRBD1, 6 bases. CDR1 is SGHNT and CDR2 is YYREEE in the germline V gene (reference sequence). The germline V and J ends were trimmed by 4 bases and 2 bases, with 23 bases remaining between them. The CDR3 extends over 18 amino acids. The CDR3 region is CASSAVLGRDKATDTQYF. The CDR3 DNA follows: TGTGCCAGCAGCGCGGTGTTGGGCCGGGACAAGGCCACAGATACGCAGTATTTT.

This rearrangement joins TRBV12-5 to TRBJ2-3; D is possibly TRBD2 (6 bases). The germline V gene has CDR1 LGHNT and CDR2 FRNRAP. The CDR3 spans 19 residues. Trimming took off 2 bases at V and 6 bases at J, with 27 bases between the two ends. Here the CDR3 reads CASGLTHLRDLGVGDTQYF. CDR3 bases: TGTGCTAGTGGTTTGACTCACCTCCGGGACTTAGGGGTGGGGGATACGCAGTATTTT.

V gene TRBV13 combines with J gene TRBJ1-2; 8 bases line up with TRBD1. Trimming at V came to 3 bases and at J to 7 bases, leaving 7 bases not matched to a gene. CDR3 length: 14 residues. Germline V CDR1 and CDR2: PRHDT, FYEKMQ (reference sequence). CDR3 amino acids: CASSLQGALRGYTF. CDR3 coding DNA: TGTGCCAGCAGCTTGCAGGGGGCTCTGCGTGGCTACACCTTC.